The present TCR beta chain was sequenced within a study of preoperative IRX-2 immunotherapy in early breast cancer. By share of the sample, this clone is medium-sized. Documented treatment: preoperative locoregional IRX-2 cytokine immunotherapy. This phase Ib study tested locoregional IRX-2 cytokine immunotherapy given before surgery. Libraries were prepared by immunoSEQ multiplex PCR; TCRdb keeps only in-frame clonotypes and omits some of them. The sample contains 20,000 to 30,000 clones, 75% to 90% of which appear only once. Germline loops: CDR1 SEHNR, CDR2 FQNEAQ (reference sequence). The CDR3 sequence is 15 residues long. The germline V and J ends were trimmed by 5 bases and 3 bases, with 14 bases remaining between them.

This specimen was tumor tissue, taken after IRX-2 immunotherapy. This sequence was found in a human donor with breast cancer. The rearrangement links TRBV7-9 to TRBJ2-1; no firm D call. As DNA, the CDR3 is TGTGCCAGCAGCCACACTCAACCAGGCTACAATGAGCAGTTCTTC. Translated: CASSHTQPGYNEQFF. The variable domain in full, completed from reference TRBV7-9 and TRBJ2-1, reads DTGVSQNPRHKITKRGQNVTFRCDPISEHNRLYWYRQTLGQGPEFLTYFQNEAQLEKSRLLSDRFSAERPKGSFSTLEIQRTEQGDSAMYLCASSHTQPGYNEQFFGPGTRLTVL.